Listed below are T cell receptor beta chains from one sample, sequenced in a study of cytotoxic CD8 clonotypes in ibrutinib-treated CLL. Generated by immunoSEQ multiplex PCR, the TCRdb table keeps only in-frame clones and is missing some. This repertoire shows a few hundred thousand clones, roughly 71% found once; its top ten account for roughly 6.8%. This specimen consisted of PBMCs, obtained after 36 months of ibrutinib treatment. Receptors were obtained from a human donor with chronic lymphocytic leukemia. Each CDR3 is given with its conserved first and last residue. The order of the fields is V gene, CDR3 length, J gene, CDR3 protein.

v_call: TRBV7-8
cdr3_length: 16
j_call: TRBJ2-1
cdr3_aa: CASSLDSGGPYNEQFF

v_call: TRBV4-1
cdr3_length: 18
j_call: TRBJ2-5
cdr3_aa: CASSQDRGRLAYQETQYF

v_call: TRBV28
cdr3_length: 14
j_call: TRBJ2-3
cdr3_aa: CASSSRMAADTQYF

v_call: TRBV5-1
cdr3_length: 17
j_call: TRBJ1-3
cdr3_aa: CASSPFLTGSSGNTIYF

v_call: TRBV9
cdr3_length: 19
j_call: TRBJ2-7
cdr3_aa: CASSVVPGLAGEISYEQYF

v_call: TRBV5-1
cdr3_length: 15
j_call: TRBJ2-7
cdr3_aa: CASSWFSGSFYEQYF

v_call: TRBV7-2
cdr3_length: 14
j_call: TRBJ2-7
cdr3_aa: CASSPVGGDDEQYF

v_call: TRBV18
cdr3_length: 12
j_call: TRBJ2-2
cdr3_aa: CASSPLSGELFF

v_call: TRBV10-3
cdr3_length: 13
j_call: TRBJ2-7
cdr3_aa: CAISESPLPEQYF

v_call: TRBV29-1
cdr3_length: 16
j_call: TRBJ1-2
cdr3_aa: CSVEDSWQGGNYGYTF

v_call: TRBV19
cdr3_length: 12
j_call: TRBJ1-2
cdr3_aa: CASSPTFYGYTF

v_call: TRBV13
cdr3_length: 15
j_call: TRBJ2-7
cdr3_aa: CASSRKGLLDYEQYF

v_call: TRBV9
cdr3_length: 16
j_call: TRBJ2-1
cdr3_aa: CASSIPSGSSYNEQFF

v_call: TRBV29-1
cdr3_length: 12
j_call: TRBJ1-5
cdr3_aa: CSVEDGNQPQHF

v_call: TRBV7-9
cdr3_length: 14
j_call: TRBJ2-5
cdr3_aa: CASSDDRVQETQYF

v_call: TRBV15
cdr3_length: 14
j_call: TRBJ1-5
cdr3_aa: CATSRRGKDQPQHF

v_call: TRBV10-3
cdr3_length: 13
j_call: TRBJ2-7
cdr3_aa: CAISGTVSYEQYF

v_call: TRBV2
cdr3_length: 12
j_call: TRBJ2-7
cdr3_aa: CASKTGIYEQYF

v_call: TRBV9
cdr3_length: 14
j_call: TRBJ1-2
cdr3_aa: CASSARGVGYGYTF

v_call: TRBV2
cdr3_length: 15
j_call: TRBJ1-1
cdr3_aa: CASSGTARGGTEAFF

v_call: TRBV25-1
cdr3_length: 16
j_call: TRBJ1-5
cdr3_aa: CASSETGGGSNQPQHF

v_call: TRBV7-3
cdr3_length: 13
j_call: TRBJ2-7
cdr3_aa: CASSLDGSYEQYF

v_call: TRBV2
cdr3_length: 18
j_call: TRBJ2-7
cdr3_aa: CASRGLDPTSRAFAFEYF

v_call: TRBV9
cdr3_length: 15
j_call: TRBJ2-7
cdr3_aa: CASSPLAGGRYEQYF

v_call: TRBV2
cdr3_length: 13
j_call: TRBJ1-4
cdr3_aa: CASSEGRDEKLFF

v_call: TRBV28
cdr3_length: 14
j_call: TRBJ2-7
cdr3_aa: CASSLSSGFYEQYF

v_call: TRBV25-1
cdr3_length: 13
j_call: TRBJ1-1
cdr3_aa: CASNHPGRTEAFF

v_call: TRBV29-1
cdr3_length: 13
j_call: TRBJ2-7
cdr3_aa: CSVEVMSGGEQYF

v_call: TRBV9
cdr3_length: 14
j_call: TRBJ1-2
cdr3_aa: CASSVDVGDYGYTF

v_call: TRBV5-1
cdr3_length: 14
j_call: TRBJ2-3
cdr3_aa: CASKRQASTDTQYF

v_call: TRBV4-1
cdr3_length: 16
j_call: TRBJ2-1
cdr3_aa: CASSRLAGISYNEQFF

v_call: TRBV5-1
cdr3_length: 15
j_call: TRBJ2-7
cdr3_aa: CASKEPGKTHYEQYF

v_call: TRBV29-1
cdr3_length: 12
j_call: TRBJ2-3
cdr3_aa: CSASGQTDTQYF

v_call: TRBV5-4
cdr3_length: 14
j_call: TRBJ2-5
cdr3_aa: CASSLGSVQETQYF

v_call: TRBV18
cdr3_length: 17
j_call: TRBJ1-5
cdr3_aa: CASSPPSGTGPNQPQHF

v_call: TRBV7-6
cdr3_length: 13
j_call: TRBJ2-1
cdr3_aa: CASTGGPLWEQFF

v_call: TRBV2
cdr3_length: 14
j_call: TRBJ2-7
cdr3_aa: CANQFDRGTYEQYF

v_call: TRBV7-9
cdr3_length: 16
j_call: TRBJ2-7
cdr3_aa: CASSLWGGAKAYEQYF

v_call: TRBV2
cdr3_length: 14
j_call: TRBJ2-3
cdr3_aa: CAKALTASTDTQYF

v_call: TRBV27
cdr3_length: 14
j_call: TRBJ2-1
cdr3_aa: CASSLGLASNEQFF

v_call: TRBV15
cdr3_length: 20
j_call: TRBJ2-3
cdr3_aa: CATSRVPGQKGASSTDTQYF

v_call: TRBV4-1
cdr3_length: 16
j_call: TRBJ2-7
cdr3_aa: CASSRHGTESPYEQYF

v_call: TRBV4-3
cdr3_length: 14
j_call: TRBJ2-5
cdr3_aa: CASSQVSARETQYF

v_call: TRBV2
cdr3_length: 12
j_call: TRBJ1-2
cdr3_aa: CASRWQPGGYTF

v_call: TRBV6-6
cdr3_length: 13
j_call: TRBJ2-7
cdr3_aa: CASSYPDRDEQYF

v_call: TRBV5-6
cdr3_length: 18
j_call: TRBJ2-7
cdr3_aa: CASTMLSVFRASGPEQYF

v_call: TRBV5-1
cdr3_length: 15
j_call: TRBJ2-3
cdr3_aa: CASSLTRGVSDTQYF

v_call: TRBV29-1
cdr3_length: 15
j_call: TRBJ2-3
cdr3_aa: CSVEGTGTSTDTQYF

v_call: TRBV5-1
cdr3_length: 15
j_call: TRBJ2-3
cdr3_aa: CASRWIAGSTDTQYF

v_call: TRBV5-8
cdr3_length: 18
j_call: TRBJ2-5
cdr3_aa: CASSFFRTSGGVTKTQYF

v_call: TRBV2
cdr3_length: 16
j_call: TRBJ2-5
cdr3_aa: CASFLGPSGGAETQYF

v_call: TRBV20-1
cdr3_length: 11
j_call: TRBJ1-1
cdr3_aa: CSAASDTEAFF

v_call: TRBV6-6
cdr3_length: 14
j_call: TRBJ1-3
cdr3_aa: CASSYHSSGNTIYF

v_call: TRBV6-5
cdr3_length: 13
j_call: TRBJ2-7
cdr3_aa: CASSYSQGSEQYF

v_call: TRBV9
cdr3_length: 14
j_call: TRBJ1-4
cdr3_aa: CASSSQGYGEKLFF

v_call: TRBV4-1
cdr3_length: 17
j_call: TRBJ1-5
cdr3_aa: CASSQDGTGFYRQPQHF

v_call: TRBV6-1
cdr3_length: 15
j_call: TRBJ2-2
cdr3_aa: CASSPGTSNTGELFF

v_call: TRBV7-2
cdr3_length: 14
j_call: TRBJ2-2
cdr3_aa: CASSLTLYTGELFF

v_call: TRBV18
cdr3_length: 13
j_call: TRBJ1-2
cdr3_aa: CASSREGLTGYTF

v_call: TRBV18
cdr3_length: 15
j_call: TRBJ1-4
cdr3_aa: CASSRRQGDNEKLFF